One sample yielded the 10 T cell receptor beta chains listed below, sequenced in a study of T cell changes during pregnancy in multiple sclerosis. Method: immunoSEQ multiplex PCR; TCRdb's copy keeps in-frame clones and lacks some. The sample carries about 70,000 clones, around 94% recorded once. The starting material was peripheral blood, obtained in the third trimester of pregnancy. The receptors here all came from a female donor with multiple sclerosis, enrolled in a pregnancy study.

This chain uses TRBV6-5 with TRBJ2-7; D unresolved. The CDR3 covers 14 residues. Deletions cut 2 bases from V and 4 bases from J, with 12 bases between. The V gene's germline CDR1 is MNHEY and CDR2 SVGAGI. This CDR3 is CASSYRQVGYEQYF. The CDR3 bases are TGTGCCAGCAGTTACAGGCAGGTTGGATACGAGCAGTACTTC.

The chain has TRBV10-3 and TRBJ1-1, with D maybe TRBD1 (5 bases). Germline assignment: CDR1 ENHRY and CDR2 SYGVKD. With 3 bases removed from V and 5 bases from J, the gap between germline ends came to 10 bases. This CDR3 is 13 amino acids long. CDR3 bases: TGTGCCATCAGTGACAGGGTCGAGACTGAAGCTTTCTTT. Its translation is CAISDRVETEAFF.

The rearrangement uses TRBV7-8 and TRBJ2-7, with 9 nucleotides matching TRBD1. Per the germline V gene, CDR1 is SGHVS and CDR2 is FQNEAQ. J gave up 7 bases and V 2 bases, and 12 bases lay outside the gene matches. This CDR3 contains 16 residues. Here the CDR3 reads CASSLNAGTGRLEQYF. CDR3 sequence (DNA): TGTGCCAGCAGCTTAAACGCCGGGACAGGGCGTCTTGAGCAGTACTTC.

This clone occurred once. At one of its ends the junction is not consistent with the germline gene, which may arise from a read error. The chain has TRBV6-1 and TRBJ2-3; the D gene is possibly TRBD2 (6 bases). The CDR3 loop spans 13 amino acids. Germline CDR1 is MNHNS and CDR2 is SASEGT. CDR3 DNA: TGTGCCAGCAGTGAATTGGAGGACGGGAGTTCTCGTTTT. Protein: CASSELEDGSSRF.

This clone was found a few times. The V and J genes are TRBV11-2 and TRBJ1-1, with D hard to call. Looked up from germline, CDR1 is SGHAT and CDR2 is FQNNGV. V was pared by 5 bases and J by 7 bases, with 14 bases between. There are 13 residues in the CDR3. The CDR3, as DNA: TGTGCCAGCAGCCGGCCCAAGAGGAATGAAGCTTTCTTT. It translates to CASSRPKRNEAFF.

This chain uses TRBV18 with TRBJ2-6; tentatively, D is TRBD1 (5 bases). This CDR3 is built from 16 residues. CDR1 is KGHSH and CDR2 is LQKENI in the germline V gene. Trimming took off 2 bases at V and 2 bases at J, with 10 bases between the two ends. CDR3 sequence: CASSPRKTAGANVLTF. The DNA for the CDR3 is TGTGCCAGCTCACCAAGGAAGACAGCTGGGGCCAACGTCCTGACTTTC. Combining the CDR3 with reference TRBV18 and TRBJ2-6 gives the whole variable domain NAGVMQNPRHLVRRRGQEARLRCSPMKGHSHVYWYRQLPEEGLKFMVYLQKENIIDESGMPKERFSAEFPKEGPSILRIQQVVRGDSAAYFCASSPRKTAGANVLTFGAGSRLTVL.

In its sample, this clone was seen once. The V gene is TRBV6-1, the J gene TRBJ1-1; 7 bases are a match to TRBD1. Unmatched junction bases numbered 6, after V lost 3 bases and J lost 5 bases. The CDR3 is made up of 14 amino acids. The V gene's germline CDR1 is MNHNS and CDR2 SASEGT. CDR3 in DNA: TGTGCCAGCAGTGATTCAGGGGGGCGAACTGAAGCTTTCTTT. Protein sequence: CASSDSGGRTEAFF.

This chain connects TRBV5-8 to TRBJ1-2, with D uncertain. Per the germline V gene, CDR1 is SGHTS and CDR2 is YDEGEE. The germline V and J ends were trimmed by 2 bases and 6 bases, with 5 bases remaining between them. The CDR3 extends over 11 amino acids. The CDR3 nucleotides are TGTGCCAGCAGCTTCATCAATGGCTACACCTTC. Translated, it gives CASSFINGYTF.

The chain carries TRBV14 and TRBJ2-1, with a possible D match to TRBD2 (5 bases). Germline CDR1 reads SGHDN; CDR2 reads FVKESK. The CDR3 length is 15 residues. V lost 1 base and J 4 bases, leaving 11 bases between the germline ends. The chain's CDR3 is CASSQGLKFYNEQFF. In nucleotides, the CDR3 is TGTGCCAGCAGCCAAGGACTAAAATTTTACAATGAGCAGTTCTTC.

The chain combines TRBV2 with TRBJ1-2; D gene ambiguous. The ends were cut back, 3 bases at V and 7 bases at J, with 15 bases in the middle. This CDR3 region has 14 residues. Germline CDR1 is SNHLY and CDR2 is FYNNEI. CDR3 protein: CASSEEPIGGGYTF. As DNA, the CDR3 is TGTGCCAGCAGTGAGGAGCCAATAGGCGGTGGCTACACCTTC. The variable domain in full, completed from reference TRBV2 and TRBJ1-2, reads EPEVTQTPSHQVTQMGQEVILRCVPISNHLYFYWYRQILGQKVEFLVSFYNNEISEKSEIFDDQFSVERPDGSNFTLKIRSTKLEDSAMYFCASSEEPIGGGYTFGSGTRLTVV.